The source of this TCR beta chain is a study of blood T cell repertoires in COVID-19. Across the whole study: Samples of COVID-19 (acute and convalescent) were obtained from the United States, Italy and Spain. T cells, B-cell-depleted T cells, or PBMCs supplied cDNA or gDNA.

The ends lost 2 bases at V and 2 bases at J; junction bases unmatched: 3. The CDR3 is made up of 16 amino acids. Germline lookup yields CDR1 MNHEY and CDR2 SVGAGI. Per the authors' pipeline: Cell counts per sample came from amplifying reference gene primers. The protocol was immunoSEQ multiplex PCR, while the TCRdb copy is restricted to in-frame clones and leaves out a portion. V and J calls and clone size are copied from that table; D and trimming were computed from the DNA. Of some 80,000 clones in the sample, 87% were seen once. This chain joins TRBV6-5 and TRBJ2-2, with 9 bases fitting TRBD1. This TCR came from a woman older than 75 with active or convalescent COVID-19. Material: peripheral blood. The CDR3 sequence is CASSYKGQGNTGELFF. The CDR3 DNA reads TGTGCCAGCAGTTACAAGGGACAGGGTAACACCGGGGAGCTGTTTTTT.